Given below is one T cell receptor beta chain in context. Measured with immunoSEQ multiplex PCR; TCRdb has only the in-frame clones, and not every one. The sample lists under 300,000 clones, approximately 90% occurring once. The sample is drawn from a study of blood T cell repertoires in COVID-19. Study-wide context: Specimens from acute and convalescent COVID-19 originated in the United States, Italy and Spain. Nucleic acid was either cDNA or gDNA, and it came from T cells, B-cell-depleted T cells, or PBMCs.

This CDR3 is 13 amino acids long. V lost 4 bases, J lost 7 bases, and 4 bases stayed unmatched. Per the germline V gene, CDR1 is KGHDR and CDR2 is SFDVKD. Source material: PBMCs or T cells enriched from blood (not recorded which). The TCR originated in a middle-aged man who had recovered from COVID-19. The chain joins TRBV24-1 to TRBJ2-7, with 9 nucleotides matching TRBD1. As DNA, the CDR3 is TGTGCCACCAGTGAAGGACAGGGGTGGGAGCAGTACTTC. Translated: CATSEGQGWEQYF.